The entry that follows covers one TCR beta chain sequence. The data belong to a study of blood T cell repertoires in COVID-19. Overall study: COVID-19 samples, acute and convalescent, were from the United States, Italy and Spain.

The V gene lost 3 bases and the J gene lost 3 bases, with 11 bases spanning the gap. Germline CDR1 and CDR2: SQVTM and ANQGSEA. The CDR3 loop spans 14 amino acids. How the authors handled the data: Counts of nucleated cells, estimated from reference gene primer amplification, were obtained. TCRdb keeps only in-frame clones here, not all; method: immunoSEQ multiplex PCR. For V, J and clone size, that table is used; D and trimming come from the DNA. Of 55,000 to 60,000 clones listed, about 83% are singletons. V is TRBV29-1 and J is TRBJ2-2; the D gene is possibly TRBD1 (6 bases). Sample: peripheral blood. The clonotype was recovered from a man aged 40-50 years with active COVID-19. CDR3 sequence reads: CSVDRDTHTGELFF. DNA for the CDR3: TGCAGCGTTGATCGGGACACACACACCGGGGAGCTGTTTTTT.